The T cell receptor beta chain described here comes from a study of cytomegalovirus exposure and HLA in healthy donors. Whole-study results and caveats: It was reported that the classifier diagnosed cytomegalovirus status with high specificity and sensitivity in both the original and validation cohorts. One variant, a missense change in DCLRE1C, was linked in a later analysis to TCR beta V- and J-gene trimming. The records held CMV serostatus as the only immune exposure information. Several V segments, TRBV6-2 and TRBV6-3 among them, could not be told apart and were dropped.

PCR was performed using 60 Vbeta and 13 Jbeta primers. The protocol was immunoSEQ multiplex PCR, while the TCRdb copy is restricted to in-frame clones and leaves out a portion. This sample's table has fewer than 85,000 clones. To note about this clone: The antigen remains undetermined.

Germline CDR1 is SNHLY and CDR2 is FYNNEI. Deletions cut 2 bases from V and 5 bases from J, with 12 bases between. The CDR3 length is 14 residues. The sequence derives from a woman between 40 and 50 years old in good health and CMV-seropositive. The chain couples TRBV2 to TRBJ1-2; no reliable D call. The sample consisted of PBMCs. CDR3 coding DNA: TGTGCCAGCAGTGAACGGACTGGGTTTTATGGCTACACCTTC. Its protein product is CASSERTGFYGYTF.